The clone carrying this T cell receptor (beta chain) was picked up many times. Its antigen remains unidentified. Assembly of TCR beta libraries relied on iRepertoire HTBI primers together with Arm-PCR of CDR3 regions. Using its own MiXCR run on the multiplex PCR reads, TCRdb lists one record per CDR3 protein. The profile covers about 430,000 distinct CDR3 sequences, with 21% appearing a single time and roughly an eighth taken by the ten largest. The time point here: persistent/refractory GD, antithyroid drugs over 5 years with positive TRAb. Extracted PBMC RNA gave rise to the TCR library. EDTA tubes were used for drawing approximately 9 milliliters of peripheral blood. These data originate in a study of regulatory T cells in long-lasting Graves disease. Study background: Positive TSH receptor antibodies alongside over 5 years of antithyroid drugs were what marked Graves' disease as persistent. Findings and caveats of the study: Favored usage of TRBV28, TRBJ1-2 and TRBJ2-5 was recorded in persistent disease. Analysis covered peripheral blood alone, not thyroid tissue.

The CDR3 has 14 amino acids. Germline V gives CDR1 MDHEN, CDR2 SYDVKM. The J segment lost 5 bases and the V segment lost 3 bases, leaving 4 bases of the junction unmatched. The chain is built from TRBV28 and TRBJ2-7; the match to TRBD2 covers 10 bases. This TCR derives from a female donor with Graves disease. Sequenced here: peripheral blood mononuclear cells (PBMCs), sampled when the disease was refractory, from a patient treated with antithyroid drugs. CDR3 amino acids: CASSFGLAVDEQYF. In DNA, the CDR3 is TGTGCCAGCAGTTTCGGACTAGCGGTGGACGAGCAGTACTTC.